This T cell receptor beta chain was recovered during a study of HIV-infected patients and healthy controls. General study findings and limits: Significantly higher mean Gini indices appeared in HIV-infected repertoires, possibly reflecting oligoclonality.

Ten or more counts support this clonotype. Its antigen is not known. No cell fractionation was done, so the repertoire covers all unsorted peripheral blood T cells. Peripheral blood, roughly 2.7 ml, was drawn for RNA extraction. This CDR3 comprises 15 residues. The V end was cut by 1 base, the J end by 1 base, with 11 bases between. CDR1 and CDR2 (germline): PRHDT, FYEKMQ (reference sequence). cDNA was made from roughly 500 ng RNA using alpha and beta constant primers. Using multiplexing indices, alpha and beta chain libraries were generated apart by chain-specific third strand synthesis. The SP2 site served as the priming point for second strand synthesis. A 12-nucleotide barcode per molecule came from two concatenated random hexamers added pre-amplification. TCRdb analysed the 5' RACE reads with MiXCR anew, one entry per CDR3 protein. The table lists more than 9,500 distinct CDR3 sequences, around a tenth of them singletons, with 23% in the top ten.

The sample in question was blood, obtained before antiretroviral therapy. This TCR was recovered from an adult with HIV infection. The donor label of this sample is uncertain. The chain joins TRBV13 to TRBJ2-7; D unclear. The CDR3: CASSLEGNFSYEQYF. CDR3 sequence (DNA): TGTGCCAGCAGCTTAGAGGGCAACTTTTCCTACGAGCAGTACTTC. Variable domain in full (rest from reference TRBV13 and TRBJ2-7): AAGVIQSPRHLIKEKRETATLKCYPIPRHDTVYWYQQGPGQDPQFLISFYEKMQSDKGSIPDRFSAQQFSDYHSELNMSSLELGDSALYFCASSLEGNFSYEQYFGPGTRLTVT.